This T cell receptor beta chain was retrieved from a study of T cell repertoires in cytomegalovirus infection. Points from the study as a whole: The response measured ex vivo was dominated by TCR beta clonotypes (HLA-C-restricted and CMV-specific). Summed frequency of shared TCR beta families picked out CMV carriers who also had the relevant HLA.

TCRdb fed the reads into MiXCR, producing one record per CDR3 protein. Of about 600,000 distinct CDR3 sequences listed, 20% to 25% were seen once; the top ten hold 8%. This clonotype was observed many times. What it binds is not known. This TCR was sampled from a human donor in good health (CMV status not recorded). Some clones in this sample may be carry-over from other donors' samples. Sequencing input: CD8+ T cells from PBMCs.

The CDR3, as DNA: TGTGCCAGCAGCCCGGTGGTGAGCTATGGCTACACCTTC. Translation: CASSPVVSYGYTF. The J gene is TRBJ1-2, the V gene TRBV7-9; D ambiguous. Trimming pared 5 bases from V and 4 bases from J, leaving 11 bases between. Germline values: CDR1 SEHNR, CDR2 FQNEAQ (reference sequence). There are 13 residues in the CDR3. The whole variable domain, remainder taken from reference TRBV7-9 and TRBJ1-2, is DTGVSQNPRHKITKRGQNVTFRCDPISEHNRLYWYRQTLGQGPEFLTYFQNEAQLEKSRLLSDRFSAERPKGSFSTLEIQRTEQGDSAMYLCASSPVVSYGYTFGSGTRLTVV.